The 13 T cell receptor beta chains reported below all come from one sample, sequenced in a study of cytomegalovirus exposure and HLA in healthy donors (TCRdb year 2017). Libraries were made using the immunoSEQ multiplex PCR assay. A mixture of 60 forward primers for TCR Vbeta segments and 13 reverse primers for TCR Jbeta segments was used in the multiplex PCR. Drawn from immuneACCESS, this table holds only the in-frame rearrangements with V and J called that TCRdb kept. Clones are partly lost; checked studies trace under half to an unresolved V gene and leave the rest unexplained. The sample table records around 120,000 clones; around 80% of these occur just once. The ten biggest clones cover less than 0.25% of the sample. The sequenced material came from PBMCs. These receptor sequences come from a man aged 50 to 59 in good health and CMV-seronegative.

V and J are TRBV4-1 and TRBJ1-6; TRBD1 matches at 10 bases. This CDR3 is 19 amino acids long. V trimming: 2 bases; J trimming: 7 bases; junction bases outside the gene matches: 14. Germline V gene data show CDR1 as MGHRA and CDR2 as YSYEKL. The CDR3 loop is CASSQRDRGSSRANSPLHF. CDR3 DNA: TGCGCCAGCAGCCAAAGGGACAGGGGATCGTCTAGAGCAAATTCACCCCTCCACTTT.

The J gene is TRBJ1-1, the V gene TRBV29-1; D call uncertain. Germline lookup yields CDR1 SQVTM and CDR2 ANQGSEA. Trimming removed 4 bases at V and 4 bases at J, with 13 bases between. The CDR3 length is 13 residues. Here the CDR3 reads CSVVSRAGTEAFF. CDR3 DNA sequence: TGCAGCGTTGTGTCCCGGGCGGGCACTGAAGCTTTCTTT.

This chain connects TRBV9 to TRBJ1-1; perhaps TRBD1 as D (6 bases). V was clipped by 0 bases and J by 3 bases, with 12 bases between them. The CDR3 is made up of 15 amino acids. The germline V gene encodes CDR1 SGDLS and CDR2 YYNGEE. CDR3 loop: CASSVGTAPHTEAFF. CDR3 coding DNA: TGTGCCAGCAGCGTAGGGACAGCCCCCCACACTGAAGCTTTCTTT.

The CDR3 DNA is TGCACCAGCAGCCAAGATGCGGGTTTAAACTCAAGCCCTTACAATGAGCAGTTCTTC. Its protein is CTSSQDAGLNSSPYNEQFF. This rearrangement joins TRBV1 to TRBJ2-1; the D segment call TRBD2 is taken from the table without a DNA check. TRBV1 is classified as a pseudogene. The CDR3 is 19 amino acids.

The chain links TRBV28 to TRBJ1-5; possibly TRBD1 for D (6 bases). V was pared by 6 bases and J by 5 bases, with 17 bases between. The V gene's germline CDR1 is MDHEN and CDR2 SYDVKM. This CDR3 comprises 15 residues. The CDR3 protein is CASRVPHRAHQPQHF. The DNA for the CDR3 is TGTGCCAGCAGGGTGCCCCACAGGGCCCATCAGCCCCAGCATTTT. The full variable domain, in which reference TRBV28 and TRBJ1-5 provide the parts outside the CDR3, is DVKVTQSSRYLVKRTGEKVFLECVQDMDHENMFWYRQDPGLGLRLIYFSYDVKMKEKGDIPEGYSVSREKKERFSLILESASTNQTSMYLCASRVPHRAHQPQHFGDGTRLSIL.

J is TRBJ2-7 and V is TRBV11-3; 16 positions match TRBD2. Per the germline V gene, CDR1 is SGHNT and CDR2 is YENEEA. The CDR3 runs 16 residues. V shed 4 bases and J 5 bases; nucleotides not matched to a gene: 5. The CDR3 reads CASSSGTSGREDEQYF. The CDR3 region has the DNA TGTGCCAGCAGCTCCGGGACTAGCGGGAGGGAAGACGAGCAGTACTTC.

CDR3 DNA sequence: TGCGCCAGCAGGGTGGGACTAGCGGCTCCAGAAGAGACCCAGTACTTC. This sequence encodes CASRVGLAAPEETQYF. The V and J genes are TRBV5-1 and TRBJ2-5; TRBD2 matches at 11 bases. J was trimmed by 3 bases and V by 5 bases; bases with no gene match: 9. Germline CDR1 reads SGHRS; CDR2 reads YFSETQ. The CDR3 has 16 amino acids.

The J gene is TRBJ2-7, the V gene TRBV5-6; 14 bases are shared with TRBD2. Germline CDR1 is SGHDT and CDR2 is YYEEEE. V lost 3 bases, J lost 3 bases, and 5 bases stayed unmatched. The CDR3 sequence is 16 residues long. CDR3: CASSWGTSGGHYEQYF. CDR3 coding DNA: TGTGCCAGCAGCTGGGGGACTAGCGGGGGACACTACGAGCAGTACTTC.

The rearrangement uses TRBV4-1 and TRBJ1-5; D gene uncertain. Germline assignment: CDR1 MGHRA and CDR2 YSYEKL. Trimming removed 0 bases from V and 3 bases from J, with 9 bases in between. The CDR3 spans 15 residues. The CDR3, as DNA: TGCGCCAGCAGCCAAGACGGAGGAGCCAATCAGCCCCAGCATTTT. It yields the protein CASSQDGGANQPQHF.

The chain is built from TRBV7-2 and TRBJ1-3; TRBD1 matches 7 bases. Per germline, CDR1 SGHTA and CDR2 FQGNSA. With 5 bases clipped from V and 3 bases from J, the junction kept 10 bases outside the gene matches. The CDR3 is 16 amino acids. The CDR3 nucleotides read TGTGCCAGCAGCCCTTACAGGGGAATAAGTGGAAACACCATATATTTT. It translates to CASSPYRGISGNTIYF.

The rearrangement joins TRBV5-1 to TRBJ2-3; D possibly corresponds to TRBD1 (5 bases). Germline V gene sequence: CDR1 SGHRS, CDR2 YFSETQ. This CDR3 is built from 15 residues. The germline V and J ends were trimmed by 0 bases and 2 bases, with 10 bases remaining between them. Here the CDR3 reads CASSLEGQATDTQYF. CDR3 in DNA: TGCGCCAGCAGCTTGGAGGGGCAGGCCACAGATACGCAGTATTTT.

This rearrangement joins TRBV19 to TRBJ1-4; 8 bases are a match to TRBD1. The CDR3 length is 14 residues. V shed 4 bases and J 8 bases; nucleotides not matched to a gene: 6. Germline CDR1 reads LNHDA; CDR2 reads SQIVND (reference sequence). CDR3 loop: CASSTDREDEKLFF. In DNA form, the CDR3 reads TGTGCCAGTAGTACGGACAGGGAGGACGAAAAACTGTTTTTT.

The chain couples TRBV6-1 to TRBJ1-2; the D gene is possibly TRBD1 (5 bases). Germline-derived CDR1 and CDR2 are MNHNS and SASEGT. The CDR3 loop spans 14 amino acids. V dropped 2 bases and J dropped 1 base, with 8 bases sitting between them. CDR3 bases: TGTGCCAGCAGTGAAATCCAGGGTAACTATGGCTACACCTTC. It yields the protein CASSEIQGNYGYTF.